This T cell receptor beta chain emerged from a study of CD4 T cells in relation to SARS-CoV-2 and coronaviruses (dated by TCRdb to the early 2020s). Turning to the overall study: In the ViraFEST assay, PBMCs were cultured with antigen for 9 to 10 days, after which TCR beta CDR3s were sequenced to identify antigen-specific clonal expansions. An HIV-1 Nef peptide pool or a no-peptide culture served as the negative reference condition. Samples from three pre-COVID donors and the naive versus memory experiments were sequenced with the Adaptive Biotechnologies TCR-sequencing kit; other data were Illumina-based. Patient-derived lymphoblastoid cell lines were used to map the HLA restriction of shared crossreactive spike epitopes. A different, Illumina-based TCR-beta assay was used to sequence expansion assays from other donors in the study. Memory CD4+ T cell crossreactivity between SARS-CoV-2 and common cold coronavirus spike proteins was assessed at the TCR clonotype level in the study.

CD4+ T cells from unexposed donors were collected before the COVID-19 pandemic (2011-2018). After about 10 days of culture, CD4+ T cells were isolated with the EasySep CD4+ T cell isolation kit. As cell numbers permitted, CD4+ T cells from unexposed donors were tested for reactivity to SARS-CoV-2 S and N and to four common cold coronavirus spike pools. Each well received around 1.8 million PBMCs, cultured in IMDM supplemented with approximately 4.5% human AB serum and approximately 9.7 IU/ml IL-2. Half of the culture medium was replaced with fresh IL-2-containing medium on days 3 and 7. Triplicate replicate wells were generally used for each peptide culture condition. Leukapheresis product for the unexposed donors was bought commercially. PBMCs were isolated from leukapheresis product or whole blood by Ficoll-Paque PLUS gradient centrifugation. PBMCs were either cryopreserved at -140°C or used fresh in the expansion assay. The QIAamp Micro DNA Kit was used to extract genomic DNA from the CD4+ T cells.

The library was obtained by the immunoSEQ multiplex PCR assay. The paper's processing steps were these. During preprocessing, nonproductive sequences were removed, as were CDR3s that did not start with C, did not end with F or W, or were shorter than 7 amino acids. The MANAFEST web app was used to call antigen-specific clonotypes on the basis of expansion compared with the reference and with other culture wells. To be counted as positive, a clone had to show significant expansion compared with the reference culture, at an FDR below 0.05, in 2 of 3 replicate wells. Positive clones also required significant expansion versus all other tandem wells and an odds ratio above 5. CDR3 homology was quantified as pairwise Levenshtein distance, calculated with the stringdist R package after three terminal residues were trimmed from each end. Sourced from immuneACCESS, this table was stored by TCRdb with only in-frame sequences that have V and J called. A share of the clones is absent; for the studies checked, an unresolved V gene accounts for under half, and the remainder has no known explanation. V and J calls and clone size are those listed in that table; D and trimming were worked out from the DNA. This sample comprises 9,000 to 13,000 clones, 80% to 90% of them detected only once. The ten largest clones add up to around 15% of the sample.

Beyond this particular receptor, the publication reports: In about 71% of donors, memory CD4+ clonotypes turned up that crossrecognized SARS-CoV-2 and at least one common cold coronavirus spike. The study was constrained by small numbers of patients and of tested TCRs. Compared with monoreactive clones, crossreactive clones had significantly weaker SARS-CoV-2-driven expansion, a result consistent with antigenic imprinting. Crossreactivity analysis centred on spike protein, so crossreactivity against other viral proteins was not assessed. Because no donor provided both pre-pandemic and post-infection samples, tracing the source of pre-existing responses was limited.

The CDR3 has 15 amino acids, counting the end cysteine and phenylalanine. Only the CDR3 DNA stays, 45 bases, in frame from base 1. Reading the germline V gene gives CDR1 MNHEY and CDR2 SVGAGI. V loses 6 bases at its end and J loses 5 bases; junction bases beyond the gene matches: 6. As to this clone: Its recognized antigen is unknown. One base away there is no much larger clone; base qualities are not given.

Here the chain combines TRBV6-5 and TRBJ2-2; 10 nucleotides in the junction match TRBD2. The sequencing input was CD4+ T cells from PBMCs, cultured in vitro. The TCR originated in a human donor in good health. The CDR3 region reads CASRPGTSVTGELFF. The nucleotide sequence is given as TGTGCCAGCAGACCGGGGACTAGCGTAACCGGGGAGCTGTTTTTT.